A selection of T cell receptor beta chains follows, all from one sample in a study of T-cell memory formation after mild COVID-19. TCRdb recomputed calls from the 5' RACE reads with MiXCR, one row per CDR3 protein. This table holds some 160,000 distinct CDR3 sequences, over 10% found once. What was sequenced was PBMCs or a T cell subset sorted from them (not recorded which). The receptors come from a young man who had mild COVID-19 (a few samples of this study predate the infection). Cell type and time point are not known. Both conserved end residues are part of each CDR3.

>TRBJ1-2|TRBV7-2
CASSLERGRSYGYTF
>TRBJ2-2|TRBV10-1
CASSEEGTGSKLFF
>TRBJ2-1|TRBV18
CASSPSLAGNNEQFF
>TRBJ2-1|TRBV28
CASSPIDRPKEQFF
>TRBJ2-5|TRBV15
CATSRDFAGAGETQYF
>TRBJ1-2|TRBV3-1
CASSQYRGRYGYTF
>TRBJ2-7|TRBV6-1
CASARDNAYEQYF
>TRBJ1-6|TRBV6-5
CASSYLGENSPLHF
>TRBJ2-3|TRBV7-3
CASRPSGAADTQYF
>TRBJ2-2|TRBV20-1
CSARDRYTGELFF
>TRBJ2-3|TRBV11-2
CASSLGSGQGKTQYF
>TRBJ2-5|TRBV10-3
CATMPRDGYATETQYF
>TRBJ1-1|TRBV12-3/TRBV12-4
CASSWTGGDTEAFF
>TRBJ2-3|TRBV5-1
CASRTDPSTDTQYF
>TRBJ2-5|TRBV5-1
CASSQEVQVQETQYF
>TRBJ1-3|TRBV7-9
CASSFSGPDSNTIYF
>TRBJ2-1|TRBV4-2
CASSQAGEGEQFF